These 7 T cell receptor beta chains came from one sample sequenced in a study of blood T cell repertoires in COVID-19. Method: immunoSEQ multiplex PCR; TCRdb's copy keeps in-frame clones and lacks some. This sample has roughly 100,000 clones, with around 79% found just once. The sample taken for sequencing was peripheral blood. Receptors were obtained from a woman aged 80 or older with acute or convalescent COVID-19.

The chain employs TRBV7-2 and TRBJ1-6; perhaps TRBD1 as D (6 bases). V lost 5 bases and J 8 bases, leaving 10 bases between the germline ends. Germline CDR1 is SGHTA and CDR2 is FQGNSA. The CDR3 contains 13 residues. The DNA of the CDR3 is TGTGCCAGCAGCATAAACAGGGATTCACCCCTCCACTTT. This codes for CASSINRDSPLHF. The full variable domain, in which reference TRBV7-2 and TRBJ1-6 provide the parts outside the CDR3, is GAGVSQSPSNKVTEKGKDVELRCDPISGHTALYWYRQSLGQGLEFLIYFQGNSAPDKSGLPSDRFSAERTGGSVSTLTIQRTQQEDSAVYLCASSINRDSPLHFGNGTRLTVT.

V is TRBV7-2 and J is TRBJ1-5; TRBD1 agrees at 8 bases. This CDR3 contains 14 residues. Per germline, CDR1 SGHTA and CDR2 FQGNSA. Trimming at V came to 3 bases and at J to 2 bases, leaving 0 bases not matched to a gene. CDR3 sequence reads: CASSLGQGNQPQHF. The CDR3 bases are TGTGCCAGCAGCTTGGGACAGGGCAATCAGCCCCAGCATTTT.

The CDR3 is CASSVGTGTANTEAFF. The CDR3 DNA reads as TGTGCCAGCAGCGTGGGGACCGGGACAGCGAACACTGAAGCTTTCTTT. This chain links TRBV9 with TRBJ1-1, with 7 bases aligning to TRBD1. CDR3 length equals 16 residues. V gave up 2 bases and J gave up 1 base; unmatched junction bases: 8. Germline CDR1 is SGDLS and CDR2 is YYNGEE. Supplemented by reference TRBV9 and TRBJ1-1, the full variable domain reads DSGVTQTPKHLITATGQRVTLRCSPRSGDLSVYWYQQSLDQGLQFLIQYYNGEERAKGNILERFSAQQFPDLHSELNLSSLELGDSALYFCASSVGTGTANTEAFFGQGTRLTVV.

V usage is TRBV2 and J usage is TRBJ1-1; D might be TRBD1 (5 bases). This CDR3 contains 12 residues. With 8 bases removed from V and 4 bases from J, the gap between germline ends came to 11 bases. The V gene's germline CDR1 is SNHLY and CDR2 FYNNEI. The CDR3 DNA reads as TGTGCCAGCGTCTTCGGGGGCACTGAAGCTTTCTTT. Amino acids: CASVFGGTEAFF. The full variable domain, rest sourced from reference TRBV2 and TRBJ1-1, is EPEVTQTPSHQVTQMGQEVILRCVPISNHLYFYWYRQILGQKVEFLVSFYNNEISEKSEIFDDQFSVERPDGSNFTLKIRSTKLEDSAMYFCASVFGGTEAFFGQGTRLTVV.

This chain links TRBV7-6 with TRBJ2-2, with D possibly matching TRBD1 (5 bases). The CDR3 totals 15 residues. Germline V gene sequence: CDR1 SGHVS, CDR2 FNYEAQ. The V and J ends lost 1 base and 4 bases respectively, with 10 bases between them. CDR3 bases: TGTGCCAGCAGCTTAGAGGGGATGAGCACCGGGGAGCTGTTTTTT. This translates into CASSLEGMSTGELFF.

This chain links TRBV7-2 with TRBJ1-5; D remains unclear. Germline CDR1 and CDR2: SGHTA and FQGNSA. With 1 base removed from V and 3 bases from J, the gap between germline ends came to 10 bases. This CDR3 comprises 15 residues. In DNA, the CDR3 is TGTGCCAGCAGCTTAGTATCGGGGAACAATCAGCCCCAGCATTTT. This gives the protein CASSLVSGNNQPQHF.

This rearrangement joins TRBV6-6 to TRBJ1-2; 8 positions agree with TRBD1. Germline CDR1 and CDR2: MNHNY and SVGAGI (reference sequence). The CDR3 runs 13 residues. V dropped 4 bases and J dropped 7; count of bases not matched to a gene: 5. The CDR3 sequence: CASSSSDRAGYTF. CDR3 bases: TGTGCCAGCAGTTCCTCGGACAGGGCTGGCTACACCTTC.